This TCR beta chain was found in a study of blood T cell repertoires in COVID-19. Study overall: Collection of acute and convalescent COVID-19 samples took place in the United States, Italy and Spain.

Per germline, CDR1 SGHRS and CDR2 YFSETQ. The V end was cut by 4 bases, the J end by 3 bases, with 17 bases between. The CDR3 is 17 amino acids. The table lists this clone with a count of one. Method: immunoSEQ multiplex PCR; TCRdb's copy keeps in-frame clones and lacks some. Among more than 200,000 clones listed, roughly 90% were seen once. This clonotype was sampled from a man in his 70s with acute or convalescent COVID-19. The sample was peripheral blood. The chain employs TRBV5-1 and TRBJ2-6; D might be TRBD1 (6 bases). Here the CDR3 DNA reads TGCGCCAGCAGCCCCAGGACAGCACGGCTTGGGGCCAACGTCCTGACTTTC. Its protein product is CASSPRTARLGANVLTF.